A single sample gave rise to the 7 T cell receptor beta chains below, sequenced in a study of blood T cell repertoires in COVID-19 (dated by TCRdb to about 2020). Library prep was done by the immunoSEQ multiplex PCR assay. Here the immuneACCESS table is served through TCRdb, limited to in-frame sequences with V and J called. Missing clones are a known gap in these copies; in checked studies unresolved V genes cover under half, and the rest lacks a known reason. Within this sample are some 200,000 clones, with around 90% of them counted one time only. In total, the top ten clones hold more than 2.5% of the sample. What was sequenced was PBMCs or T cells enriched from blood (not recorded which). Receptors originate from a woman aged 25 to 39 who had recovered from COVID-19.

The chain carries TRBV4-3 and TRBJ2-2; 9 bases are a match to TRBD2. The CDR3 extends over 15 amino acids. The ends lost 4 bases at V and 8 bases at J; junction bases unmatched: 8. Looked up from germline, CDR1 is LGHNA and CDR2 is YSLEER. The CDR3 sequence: CASSLQRGEPGELFF. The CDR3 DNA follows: TGCGCCAGCAGCCTGCAGCGGGGGGAGCCAGGGGAGCTGTTTTTT.

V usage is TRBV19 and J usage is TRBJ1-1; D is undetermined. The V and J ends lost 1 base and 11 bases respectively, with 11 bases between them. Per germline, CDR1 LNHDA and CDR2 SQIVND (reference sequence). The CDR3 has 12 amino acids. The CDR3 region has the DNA TGTGCCAGTAGTATAGCGCGCGGTGTTGCTTTCTTT. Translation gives CASSIARGVAFF.

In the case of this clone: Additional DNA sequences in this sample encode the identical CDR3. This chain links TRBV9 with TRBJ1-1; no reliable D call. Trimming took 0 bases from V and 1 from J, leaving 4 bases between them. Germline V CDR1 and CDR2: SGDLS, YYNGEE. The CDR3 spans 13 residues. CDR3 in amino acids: CASSVVRNTEAFF. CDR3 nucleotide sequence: TGTGCCAGCAGCGTAGTTAGGAACACTGAAGCTTTCTTT.

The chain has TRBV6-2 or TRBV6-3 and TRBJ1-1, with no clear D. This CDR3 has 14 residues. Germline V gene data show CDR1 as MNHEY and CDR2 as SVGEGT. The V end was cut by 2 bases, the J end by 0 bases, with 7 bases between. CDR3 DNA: TGTGCCAGCAGTTACGTCCGGGTGAACACTGAAGCTTTCTTT. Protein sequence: CASSYVRVNTEAFF.

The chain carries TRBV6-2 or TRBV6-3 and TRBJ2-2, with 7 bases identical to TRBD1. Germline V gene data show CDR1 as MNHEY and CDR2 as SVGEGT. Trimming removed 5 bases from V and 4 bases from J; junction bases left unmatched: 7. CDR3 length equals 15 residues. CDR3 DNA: TGTGCCAGCAGTCCCCGGACAGGACTCACCGGGGAGCTGTTTTTT. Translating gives CASSPRTGLTGELFF.

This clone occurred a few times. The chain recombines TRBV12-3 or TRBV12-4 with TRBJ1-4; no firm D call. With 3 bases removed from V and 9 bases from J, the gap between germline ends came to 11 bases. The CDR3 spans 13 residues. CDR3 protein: CASSFGQDQKLFF. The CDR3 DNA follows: TGTGCCAGCAGTTTTGGGCAGGATCAAAAACTGTTTTTT.

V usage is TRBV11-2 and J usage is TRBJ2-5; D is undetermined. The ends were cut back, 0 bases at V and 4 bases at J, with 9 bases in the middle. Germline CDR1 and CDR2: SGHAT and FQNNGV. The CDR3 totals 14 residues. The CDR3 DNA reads TGTGCCAGCAGCTTAGAAATTATCGGAGAGACCCAGTACTTC. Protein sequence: CASSLEIIGETQYF.